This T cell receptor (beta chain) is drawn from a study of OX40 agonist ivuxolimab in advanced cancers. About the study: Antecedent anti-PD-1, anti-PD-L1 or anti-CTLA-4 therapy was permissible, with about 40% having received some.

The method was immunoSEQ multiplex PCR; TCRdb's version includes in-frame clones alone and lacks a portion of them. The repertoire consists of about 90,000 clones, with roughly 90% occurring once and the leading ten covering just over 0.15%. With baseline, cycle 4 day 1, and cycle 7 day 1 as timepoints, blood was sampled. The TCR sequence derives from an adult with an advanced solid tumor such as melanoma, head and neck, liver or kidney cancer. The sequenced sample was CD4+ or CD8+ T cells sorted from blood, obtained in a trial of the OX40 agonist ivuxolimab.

As DNA, the CDR3 is TGTGCCAGCAGCTTAGGGGGGGGAACTGAAGCTTTCTTT. Amino acids: CASSLGGGTEAFF. The rearrangement joins TRBV7-2 to TRBJ1-1, with a possible D match to TRBD1 (5 bases). CDR3 length: 13 residues. The germline CDR1 and CDR2 sequences are SGHTA and FQGNSA. The V end lost 1 base, the J end lost 5 bases, and 8 bases lay between the germline ends.